This TCR beta chain was sequenced during a study of beta chain features in type 1 diabetes. V trimming: 5 bases; J trimming: 5 bases; junction bases outside the gene matches: 9. This CDR3 is 14 amino acids long. The germline V gene has CDR1 SGHAT and CDR2 FQNNGV. This clone appeared a few times. What it binds is not known. Study observations and caveats: Patients with Type 1 diabetes showed moderately but significantly shorter TCRB CDR3s in all four CD4+ subsets.

The whole isolated RNA underwent reverse transcription, so sequencing captured expressed TCRB transcripts. Only in-frame clones appear in the TCRdb table, and some are missing; sequencing was by immunoSEQ multiplex PCR. The table has about 150,000 clones, under 9.5% seen once. This chain connects TRBV11-2 to TRBJ2-7; 7 bases agree with TRBD1. The sample taken for sequencing was central memory CD4+ T cells from blood. This receptor was taken from a man aged 18-30 years with type 1 diabetes. The CDR3: CASSQDRTINEQYF. CDR3 coding DNA: TGTGCCAGCAGCCAGGACAGGACGATTAACGAGCAGTACTTC.